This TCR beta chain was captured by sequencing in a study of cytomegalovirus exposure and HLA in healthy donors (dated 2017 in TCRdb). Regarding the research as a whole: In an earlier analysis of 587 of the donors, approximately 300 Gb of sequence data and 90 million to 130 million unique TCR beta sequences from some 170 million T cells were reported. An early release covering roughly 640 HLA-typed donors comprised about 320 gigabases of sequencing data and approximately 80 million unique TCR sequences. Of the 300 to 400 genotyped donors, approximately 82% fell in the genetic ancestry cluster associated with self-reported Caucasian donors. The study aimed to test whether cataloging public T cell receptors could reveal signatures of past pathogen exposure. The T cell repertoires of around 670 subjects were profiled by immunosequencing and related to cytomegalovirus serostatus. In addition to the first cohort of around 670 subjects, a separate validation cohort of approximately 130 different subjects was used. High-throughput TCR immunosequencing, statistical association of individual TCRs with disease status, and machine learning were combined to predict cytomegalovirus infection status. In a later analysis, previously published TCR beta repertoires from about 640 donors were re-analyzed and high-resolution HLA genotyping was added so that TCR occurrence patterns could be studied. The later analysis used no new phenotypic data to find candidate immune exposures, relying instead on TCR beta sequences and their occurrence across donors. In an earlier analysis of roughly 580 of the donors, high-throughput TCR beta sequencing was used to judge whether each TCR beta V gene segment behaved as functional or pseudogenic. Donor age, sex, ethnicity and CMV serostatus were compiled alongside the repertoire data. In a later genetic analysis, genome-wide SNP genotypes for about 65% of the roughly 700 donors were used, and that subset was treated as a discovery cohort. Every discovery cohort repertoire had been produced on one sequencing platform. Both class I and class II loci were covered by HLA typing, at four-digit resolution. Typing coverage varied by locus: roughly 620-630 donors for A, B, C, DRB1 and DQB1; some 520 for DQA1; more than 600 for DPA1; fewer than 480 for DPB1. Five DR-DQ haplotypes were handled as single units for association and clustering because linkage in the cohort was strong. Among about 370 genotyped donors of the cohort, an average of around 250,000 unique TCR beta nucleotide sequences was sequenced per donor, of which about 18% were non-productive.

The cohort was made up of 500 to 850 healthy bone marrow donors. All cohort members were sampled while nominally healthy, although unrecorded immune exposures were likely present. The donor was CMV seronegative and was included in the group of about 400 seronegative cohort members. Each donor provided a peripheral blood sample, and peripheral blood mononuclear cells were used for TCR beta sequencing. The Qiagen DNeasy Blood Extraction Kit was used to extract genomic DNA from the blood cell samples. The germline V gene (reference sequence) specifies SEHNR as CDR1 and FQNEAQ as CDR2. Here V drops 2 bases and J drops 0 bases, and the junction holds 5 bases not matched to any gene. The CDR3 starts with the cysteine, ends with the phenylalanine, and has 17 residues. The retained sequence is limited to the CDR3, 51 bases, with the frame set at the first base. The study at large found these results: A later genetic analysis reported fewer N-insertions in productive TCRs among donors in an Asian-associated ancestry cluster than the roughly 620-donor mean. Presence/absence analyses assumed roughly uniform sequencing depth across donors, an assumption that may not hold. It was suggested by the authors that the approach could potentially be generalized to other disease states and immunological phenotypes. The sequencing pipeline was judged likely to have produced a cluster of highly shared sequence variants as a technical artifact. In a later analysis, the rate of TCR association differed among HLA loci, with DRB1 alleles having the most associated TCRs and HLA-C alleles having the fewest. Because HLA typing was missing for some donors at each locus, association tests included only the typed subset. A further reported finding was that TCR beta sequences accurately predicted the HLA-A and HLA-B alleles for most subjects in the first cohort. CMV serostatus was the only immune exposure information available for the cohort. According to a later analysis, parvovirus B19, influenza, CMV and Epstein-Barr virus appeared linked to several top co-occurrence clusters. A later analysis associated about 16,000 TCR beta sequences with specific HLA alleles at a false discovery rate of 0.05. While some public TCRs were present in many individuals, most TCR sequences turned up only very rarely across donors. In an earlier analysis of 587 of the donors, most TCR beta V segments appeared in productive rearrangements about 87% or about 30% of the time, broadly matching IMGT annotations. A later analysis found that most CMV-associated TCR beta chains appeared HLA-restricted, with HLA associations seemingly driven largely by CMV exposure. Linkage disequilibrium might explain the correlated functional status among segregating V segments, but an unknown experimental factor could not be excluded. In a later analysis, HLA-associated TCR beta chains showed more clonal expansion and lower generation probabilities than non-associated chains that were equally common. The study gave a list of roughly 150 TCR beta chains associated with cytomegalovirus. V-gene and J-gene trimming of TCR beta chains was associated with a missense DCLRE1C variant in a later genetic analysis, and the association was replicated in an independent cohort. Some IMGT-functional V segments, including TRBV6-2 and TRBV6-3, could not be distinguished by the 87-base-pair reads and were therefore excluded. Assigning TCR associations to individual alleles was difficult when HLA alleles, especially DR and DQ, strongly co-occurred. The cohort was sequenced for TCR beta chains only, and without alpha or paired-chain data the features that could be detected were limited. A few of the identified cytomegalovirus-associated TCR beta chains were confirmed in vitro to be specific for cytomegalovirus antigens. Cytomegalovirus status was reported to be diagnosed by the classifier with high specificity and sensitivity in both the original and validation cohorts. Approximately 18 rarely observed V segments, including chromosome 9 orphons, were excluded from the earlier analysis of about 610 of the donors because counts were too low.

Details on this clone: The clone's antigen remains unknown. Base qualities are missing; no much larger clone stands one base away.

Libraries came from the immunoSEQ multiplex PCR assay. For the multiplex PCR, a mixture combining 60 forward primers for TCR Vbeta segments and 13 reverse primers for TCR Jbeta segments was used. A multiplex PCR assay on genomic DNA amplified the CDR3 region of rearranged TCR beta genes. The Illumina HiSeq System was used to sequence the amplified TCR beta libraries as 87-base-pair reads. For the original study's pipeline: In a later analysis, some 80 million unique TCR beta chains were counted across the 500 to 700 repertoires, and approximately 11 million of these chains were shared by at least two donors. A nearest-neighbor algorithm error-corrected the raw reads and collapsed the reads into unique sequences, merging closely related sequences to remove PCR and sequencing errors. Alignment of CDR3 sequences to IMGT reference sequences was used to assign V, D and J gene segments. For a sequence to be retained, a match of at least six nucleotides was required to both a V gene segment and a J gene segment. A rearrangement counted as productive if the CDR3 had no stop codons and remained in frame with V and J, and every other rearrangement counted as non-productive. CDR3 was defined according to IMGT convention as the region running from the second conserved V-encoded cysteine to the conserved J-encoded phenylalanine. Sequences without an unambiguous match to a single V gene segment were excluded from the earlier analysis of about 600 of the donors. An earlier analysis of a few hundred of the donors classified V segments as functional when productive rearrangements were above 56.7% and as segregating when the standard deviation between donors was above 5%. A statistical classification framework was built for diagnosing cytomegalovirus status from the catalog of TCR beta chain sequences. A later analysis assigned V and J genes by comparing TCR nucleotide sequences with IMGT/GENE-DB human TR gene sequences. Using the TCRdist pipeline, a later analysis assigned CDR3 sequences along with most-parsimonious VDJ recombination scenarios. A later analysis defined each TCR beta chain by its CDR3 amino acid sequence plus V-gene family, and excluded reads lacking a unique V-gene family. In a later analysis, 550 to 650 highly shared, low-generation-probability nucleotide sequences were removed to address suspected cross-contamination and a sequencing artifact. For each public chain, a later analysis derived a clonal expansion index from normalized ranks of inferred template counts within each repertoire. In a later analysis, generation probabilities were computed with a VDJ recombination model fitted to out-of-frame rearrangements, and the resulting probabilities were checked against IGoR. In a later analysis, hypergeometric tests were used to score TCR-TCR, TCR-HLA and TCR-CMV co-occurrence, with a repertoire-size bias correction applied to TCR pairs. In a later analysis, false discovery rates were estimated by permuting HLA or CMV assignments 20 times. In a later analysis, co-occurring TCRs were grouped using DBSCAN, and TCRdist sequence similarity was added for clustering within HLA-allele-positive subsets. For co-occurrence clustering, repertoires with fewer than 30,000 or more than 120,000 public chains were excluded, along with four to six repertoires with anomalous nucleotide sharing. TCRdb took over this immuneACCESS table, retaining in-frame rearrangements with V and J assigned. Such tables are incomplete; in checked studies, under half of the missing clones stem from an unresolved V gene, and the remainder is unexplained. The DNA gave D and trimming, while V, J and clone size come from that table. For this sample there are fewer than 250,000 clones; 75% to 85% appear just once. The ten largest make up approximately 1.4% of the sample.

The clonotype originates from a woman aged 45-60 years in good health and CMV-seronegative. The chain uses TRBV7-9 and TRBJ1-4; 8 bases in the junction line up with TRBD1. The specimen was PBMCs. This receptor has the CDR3 CASSLRTGLATNEKLFF. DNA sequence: TGTGCCAGCAGCTTACGGACAGGGTTGGCAACTAATGAAAAACTGTTTTTT.